A selection of T cell receptor beta chains follows, all from one sample in a study of radiotherapy plus CTLA-4 blockade in lung cancer. The assay was immunoSEQ multiplex PCR, and TCRdb's table has in-frame clones only and misses some. This sample has 58,000 or so clones, with roughly 80% found just once. Here the sequenced sample was peripheral blood, taken from a patient treated with radiotherapy plus ipilimumab. The receptors derive from a human donor with non-small cell lung cancer who had a complete response to radiotherapy plus ipilimumab. CDR3s include the opening cysteine and the closing phenylalanine or tryptophan. A D gene is named only where the DNA matches it firmly.

v_call	j_call	d_call	cdr3_aa
TRBV7-2	TRBJ1-5	-	CASSTQTSFSNQPQHF
TRBV7-9	TRBJ2-3	-	CASSLTVPTQYF
TRBV5-1	TRBJ1-4	TRBD1	CASSWAERTGIPFF
TRBV5-1	TRBJ2-7	TRBD2	CASSQAGEAYEQYF
TRBV7-9	TRBJ2-5	-	CASSTQGDSGETQYF
TRBV5-1	TRBJ1-2	-	CASSLATHRARYGYTF
TRBV7-8	TRBJ2-1	-	CASSLLAASSYNEQFF
TRBV7-7	TRBJ2-3	TRBD2	CASSLSGGRTDTQYF
TRBV2	TRBJ1-5	-	CASSESTQSNQPQHF
TRBV9	TRBJ2-2	-	CASSFGGNTGELFF
TRBV4-3	TRBJ1-2	-	CASSQSSRRLGYGYTF
TRBV7-2	TRBJ2-3	-	CASSPRQDGTSSRTDTQYF
TRBV6-5	TRBJ1-2	-	CASSYFRGKDYGYTF
TRBV6-5	TRBJ2-7	TRBD1	CASSYSETGLGEQYF
TRBV18	TRBJ2-1	TRBD2	CASSPMAGGLYNEQFF
TRBV11-3	TRBJ2-3	TRBD2	CASSSSSGSTDTQYF
TRBV30	TRBJ1-4	-	CALLGTMNEKTVF
TRBV4-1	TRBJ2-1	-	CASSPLLRGGEQFF
TRBV7-9	TRBJ2-7	-	CASSSRGGLAQPEQYF
TRBV6-5	TRBJ1-2	-	CASSYGRSLYGYTF
TRBV29-1	TRBJ1-2	TRBD1	CSVVGTADPYYGYTF
TRBV27	TRBJ1-1	-	CASSLAGAYYAEAFF
TRBV25-1	TRBJ2-3	TRBD2	CASRPLAGREEDTQYF
TRBV18	TRBJ2-2	-	CASSPPSPGELFF
TRBV11-2	TRBJ2-5	-	CASSLQLAETQYF
TRBV11-2	TRBJ1-1	-	CASSFLRNTEAFF
TRBV4-1	TRBJ2-1	TRBD2	CASSQVGLARGVEQFF
TRBV27	TRBJ1-2	TRBD1	CASSPEGGYSYYGYTF
TRBV19	TRBJ2-6	TRBD1	CASSKPGQGISGANVLTF
TRBV10-3	TRBJ2-3	TRBD2	CAISDAFGGITDTQYF
TRBV27	TRBJ1-4	TRBD1	CASSLSATGTNEKLFF
TRBV6-7	TRBJ1-1	-	CASSYRGGVGAFF
TRBV6-4	TRBJ2-3	-	CASSEGGDVDTQYF
TRBV5-1	TRBJ1-5	-	CASSFGGGGNQPQHF
TRBV7-9	TRBJ1-4	TRBD1	CASSLDRVGEKLFF
TRBV19	TRBJ1-1	TRBD1	CASRNRGGSTEAFF
TRBV5-1	TRBJ2-3	TRBD1	CASSTGQGAADTQYF
TRBV29-1	TRBJ1-1	-	CSVESPTIF
TRBV6-1	TRBJ1-1	TRBD1	CASSRDRGYGTEAFF
TRBV27	TRBJ1-5	-	CASSSTRGLDQPQHF
TRBV6-5	TRBJ1-5	TRBD1	CASSRQGANQPQHF
TRBV6-5	TRBJ2-1	TRBD2	CASSYPAGAGEQFF
TRBV5-1	TRBJ2-5	-	CASSDSSLQGETQYF
TRBV4-1	-	TRBD2	CASSQDYGGDYEQYF
TRBV18	TRBJ2-2	TRBD1	CASRDRGFAGELFF
TRBV13	TRBJ2-1	-	CASSTDSHNEQFF
TRBV29-1	TRBJ2-4	TRBD1	CSVFGTGGSIQYF
TRBV7-6	TRBJ1-2	-	CASSFSAGHVGGYTF
TRBV6-1	TRBJ1-1	-	CASILRDIRAFF
TRBV5-1	TRBJ2-7	TRBD1	CASSPTGGKTEQYF
TRBV6-1	TRBJ1-1	-	CASSEVQVEAFF
TRBV7-9	TRBJ2-7	TRBD1	CASSQRDRAYEQYF
TRBV2	TRBJ2-5	-	CASSSAARETQYF
TRBV29-1	TRBJ1-3	TRBD1	CSDHCCKPGQGEGNTIYF